The 15 T cell receptor beta chains below come from one sample, sequenced in a study of T cells after yellow fever vaccination. One entry per CDR3 protein results from TCRdb running MiXCR on the 5' RACE reads. The sample lists about 220,000 distinct CDR3 sequences, approximately 6.8% seen once, with roughly 1% in the top ten. Sequencing used CD4+ T cells sorted from PBMCs, obtained on the day of the yellow fever booster vaccination. The receptors here all came from a man aged 25-45 years who received the YFV17D yellow fever vaccine.

This clonotype was seen many times. The J gene is TRBJ2-4, the V gene TRBV20-1; the match to TRBD2 covers 13 bases. Germline-derived CDR1 and CDR2 are DFQATT and SNEGSKA (reference sequence). V was clipped by 5 bases and J by 13 bases; unmatched bases: 8. The length of the CDR3 is 13 residues. The CDR3 loop reads CSASGTSGTQQYF. CDR3 DNA sequence: TGCAGTGCTTCCGGGACTAGCGGGACCCAGCAGTACTTC.

The table lists this clonotype with a few counts. This rearrangement joins TRBV7-2 to TRBJ2-7; unclear D gene. CDR1 and CDR2 (germline): SGHTA, FQGNSA. Trimming pared 4 bases from V and 2 bases from J, leaving 12 bases between. This CDR3 spans 14 amino acids. The CDR3 spells CASSSRPPAYEQYF. The DNA for the CDR3 is TGTGCCAGCAGCTCTCGACCCCCCGCCTACGAGCAGTACTTC.

This clonotype was seen more than once but under ten times. CDR3 loop: CASSFGQYEAFF. For the CDR3, the DNA is TGTGCCAGCAGCTTCGGACAGTATGAAGCTTTCTTT. V and J are TRBV7-2 and TRBJ1-1; D perhaps matches TRBD1 (6 bases). Germline CDR1 is SGHTA and CDR2 is FQGNSA. With 3 bases removed from V and 7 bases from J, the gap between germline ends came to 9 bases. This CDR3 spans 12 amino acids. The entire variable domain, with the rest obtained from reference TRBV7-2 and TRBJ1-1, is as follows: GAGVSQSPSNKVTEKGKDVELRCDPISGHTALYWYRQSLGQGLEFLIYFQGNSAPDKSGLPSDRFSAERTGGSVSTLTIQRTQQEDSAVYLCASSFGQYEAFFGQGTRLTVV.

This clonotype was counted ten times or more. The chain is built from TRBV20-1 and TRBJ2-7; the match to TRBD1 covers 8 bases. V lost 1 base to trimming and J lost 4 bases; unmatched junction nucleotides: 9. Germline CDR1 DFQATT, CDR2 SNEGSKA (reference sequence). The CDR3 extends over 15 amino acids. The CDR3 bases are TGCAGTGCTAGAGCCTCCACAGGGGGGACGTACGAGCAGTACTTC. Translation: CSARASTGGTYEQYF.

The chain joins TRBV12-3 or TRBV12-4 to TRBJ1-5, with TRBD1 as a possible D gene (5 bases). CDR3 length: 12 residues. V was clipped by 8 bases and J by 7 bases, with 12 bases between them. CDR3 bases: TGTGCCAGCCAGGGTGTGGAGCAGCCCCAGCATTTT. This codes for CASQGVEQPQHF.

This clonotype was seen at least ten times. The chain has TRBV29-1 and TRBJ2-3, with 10 bases lining up with TRBD2. Germline CDR1 is SQVTM and CDR2 is ANQGSEA. The CDR3 contains 14 residues. V lost 4 bases, J lost 6 bases, and 7 bases stayed unmatched. CDR3 bases: TGCAGCGTTGCCAGCGGGAGGGCAGGGGATACGCAGTATTTT. As protein: CSVASGRAGDTQYF.

This clonotype appeared a few times. The V and J genes are TRBV9 and TRBJ2-1; D tentatively fits TRBD1 or TRBD2 (6 bases each). Trimming removed 7 bases at V and 4 bases at J, with 18 bases between. This CDR3 has 15 residues. Germline-derived CDR1 and CDR2 are SGDLS and YYNGEE. CDR3 loop: CASSRGDSPYNEQFF. The CDR3 nucleotides read TGTGCCAGCTCTAGGGGGGACTCCCCTTACAATGAGCAGTTCTTC. Combining the CDR3 with reference TRBV9 and TRBJ2-1 gives the whole variable domain DSGVTQTPKHLITATGQRVTLRCSPRSGDLSVYWYQQSLDQGLQFLIQYYNGEERAKGNILERFSAQQFPDLHSELNLSSLELGDSALYFCASSRGDSPYNEQFFGPGTRLTVL.

This clonotype was seen repeatedly, ten times or more. This rearrangement joins TRBV4-2 to TRBJ2-6; D is unclear. With 0 bases removed from V and 3 bases from J, the gap between germline ends came to 3 bases. The CDR3 covers 14 residues. Per germline, CDR1 LGHNA and CDR2 YNFKEQ. The CDR3 DNA sequence: TGTGCCAGCAGCCAAGATAATGGGGCCAACGTCCTGACTTTC. Translation gives CASSQDNGANVLTF.

A few counts support this clonotype. The chain uses TRBV10-2 and TRBJ2-1; D not resolved. The CDR3 length is 14 residues. Germline V gene sequence: CDR1 WSHSY, CDR2 SAAADI. V gave up 2 bases and J gave up 0 bases, with 5 bases separating them. The CDR3 nucleotides are TGCGCCAGCAGTGAGGCCGGCTCCTACAATGAGCAGTTCTTC. The encoded protein is CASSEAGSYNEQFF.

This clonotype appeared many times. The V gene is TRBV7-2, the J gene TRBJ2-1, with TRBD2 identical over 10 bases. Unmatched junction bases numbered 5, after V lost 0 bases and J lost 9 bases. The CDR3 runs to 15 residues. Germline V gene data show CDR1 as SGHTA and CDR2 as FQGNSA. CDR3 loop: CASSLAVQREGEQFF. CDR3 sequence (DNA): TGTGCCAGCAGCTTAGCAGTCCAGCGGGAGGGTGAGCAGTTCTTC.

This clonotype has a count of ten or more. This chain links TRBV7-2 with TRBJ2-3, with D unresolved. Germline V gene data show CDR1 as SGHTA and CDR2 as FQGNSA. CDR3 length: 11 amino acids. The germline V and J ends were trimmed by 5 bases and 2 bases, with 2 bases remaining between them. The CDR3 DNA sequence: TGTGCCAGCAGCACCACAGATACGCAGTATTTT. This gives the protein CASSTTDTQYF.

This clonotype was observed a handful of times. The chain combines TRBV10-3 with TRBJ2-6, with D perhaps matching TRBD2 (6 bases). The CDR3 length is 15 residues. Germline V lookup: CDR1 ENHRY, CDR2 SYGVKD. The V end was cut by 7 bases, the J end by 2 bases, with 12 bases between. CDR3 bases: TGTGCCATCACCGGAGGGGTTACTGGGGCCAACGTCCTGACTTTC. Translated, it gives CAITGGVTGANVLTF.

At least ten counts were recorded for this clonotype. The rearrangement links TRBV7-2 to TRBJ2-3; D is undetermined. The CDR3 contains 13 residues. Germline CDR1 SGHTA, CDR2 FQGNSA. Trimming shortened V by 5 bases and J by 6 bases, and 12 bases separated the two germline ends. CDR3 sequence reads: CASSAVGVDTQYF. In nucleotides, the CDR3 is TGTGCCAGCAGCGCGGTGGGTGTTGATACGCAGTATTTT.

This clonotype was seen only a few times. This sequence joins TRBV7-2 and TRBJ2-7, with D perhaps matching TRBD1 (6 bases). In germline, CDR1 is SGHTA, CDR2 FQGNSA. The CDR3 totals 13 residues. Between the trimmed V and J ends, which lost 0 bases and 6 bases, there was a span of 9 bases. CDR3 loop: CASSLAAGAEQYF. As DNA, the CDR3 is TGTGCCAGCAGCTTAGCTGCAGGGGCCGAGCAGTACTTC.

This clonotype was seen at least ten times. V is TRBV15 and J is TRBJ1-6; D is uncertain. The germline V and J ends were trimmed by 0 bases and 14 bases, with 11 bases remaining between them. The CDR3 is 13 residues long. The germline V gene has CDR1 LNHNV and CDR2 YYDKDF (reference sequence). Written as DNA, the CDR3 is TGTGCCACCAGCAGAGATCCTAATTCTGCCCTCCACTTT. Translation: CATSRDPNSALHF.